The 24 T cell receptor beta chains in this list originate from one sample, sequenced in a study of response to subunit inactivated influenza vaccine. Using its own MiXCR run on the RT-PCR reads, TCRdb lists one record per CDR3 protein. The data contain approximately 500,000 distinct CDR3 sequences, under 15% of them singletons. The sample consisted of PBMCs from blood, taken 45 days after vaccination. The receptor set was obtained from a man aged 45 to 65 who received an inactivated influenza vaccine.

V gene TRBV7-9 combines with J gene TRBJ1-3; D ambiguous. The CDR3 contains 16 residues. V was trimmed by 1 base and J by 2 bases, leaving 12 bases between them. Germline assignment: CDR1 SEHNR and CDR2 FQNEAQ (reference sequence). The CDR3 DNA reads TGTGCCAGCAGCTTAGGCCTGGGGAGAACTGGAAACACCATATATTTT. Its translation is CASSLGLGRTGNTIYF.

The CDR3 DNA sequence: TGTGCCAGCAGCATTGGGAACGGGGGCGAGACCCAGTACTTC. This sequence encodes CASSIGNGGETQYF. V is TRBV7-9 and J is TRBJ2-5; tentatively, D is TRBD1 or TRBD2 (6 bases each). Germline lookup yields CDR1 SEHNR and CDR2 FQNEAQ (reference sequence). This CDR3 has 14 residues. V lost 5 bases and J lost 5, with 15 bases in between.

This clonotype was detected a few times. The V gene is TRBV7-2, the J gene TRBJ2-7, with TRBD1 identical over 8 bases. CDR1 SGHTA and CDR2 FQGNSA come from the germline V gene. There are 17 residues in the CDR3. The trim removed 2 bases at V and 2 bases at J, leaving 11 bases unmatched. The CDR3 protein is CASSLRSHRDRTYEQYF. The CDR3 bases are TGTGCCAGCAGCTTAAGGAGTCACCGGGACAGGACCTACGAGCAGTACTTC.

This chain connects TRBV5-1 to TRBJ2-6, with 7 bases aligning to TRBD1. CDR3 length: 18 residues. The germline CDR1 and CDR2 sequences are SGHRS and YFSETQ. Trimming at V came to 4 bases and at J to 0 bases, leaving 10 bases not matched to a gene. The CDR3 coding sequence is TGCGCCAGCAGCCCAGGACAGGCTACGTTCTCTGGGGCCAACGTCCTGACTTTC. This encodes CASSPGQATFSGANVLTF.

This chain uses TRBV6-2 or TRBV6-3 with TRBJ2-7, with D perhaps TRBD1 or TRBD2 (6 bases each). The CDR3 length is 15 residues. Germline V gene data show CDR1 as MNHEY and CDR2 as SVGEGT. Trimming shortened V by 8 bases and J by 4 bases, and 21 bases separated the two germline ends. The CDR3 nucleotides are TGTGCCAGCGGGATGGGGGCCGGGAGCGTTTACGAGCAGTACTTC. Protein product: CASGMGAGSVYEQYF.

In this sample, this clonotype turned up many times. V gene TRBV20-1 combines with J gene TRBJ2-1; D is possibly TRBD1 (6 bases). Trimming cost V 1 base and J 2 bases, with 9 bases left between them. The germline CDR1 and CDR2 sequences are DFQATT and SNEGSKA (reference sequence). This CDR3 comprises 14 residues. The DNA of the CDR3 is TGCAGTGCTAGAGTGGGGGCAGCCTACAATGAGCAGTTCTTC. Amino acids: CSARVGAAYNEQFF.

The sample holds a few counts of this clonotype. This chain links TRBV7-3 with TRBJ2-2, with 14 positions matching TRBD2. CDR3 length equals 18 residues. Germline CDR1 is SGHTA and CDR2 is FQGTGA. The ends lost 0 bases at V and 3 bases at J; junction bases unmatched: 3. DNA of the CDR3: TGTGCCAGCAGCTTAACCGGGACTAGCGGGAGTCACACCGGGGAGCTGTTTTTT. Encoded protein: CASSLTGTSGSHTGELFF.

J is TRBJ1-4 and V is TRBV7-9, with TRBD1 as a possible D gene (6 bases). Per the germline V gene, CDR1 is SEHNR and CDR2 is FQNEAQ (reference sequence). The CDR3 is 13 amino acids. V gave up 5 bases and J gave up 4 bases, with 8 bases separating them. This CDR3 reads CASSLDSNEKLFF. As DNA, the CDR3 is TGTGCCAGCAGCCTGGACAGTAATGAAAAACTGTTTTTT.

This clonotype was seen more than once but under ten times. The chain links TRBV5-1 to TRBJ1-2; 8 nucleotides align to TRBD1. CDR3 size: 14 residues. With 4 bases clipped from V and 4 bases from J, the junction kept 6 bases outside the gene matches. The V gene's germline CDR1 is SGHRS and CDR2 YFSETQ. For the CDR3, the DNA is TGCGCCAGCAGCCCGGACAGGGCGCCCTATGGCTACACCTTC. This gives the protein CASSPDRAPYGYTF. Drawing the rest from reference TRBV5-1 and TRBJ1-2, the complete variable domain is KAGVTQTPRYLIKTRGQQVTLSCSPISGHRSVSWYQQTPGQGLQFLFEYFSETQRNKGNFPGRFSGRQFSNSRSEMNVSTLELGDSALYLCASSPDRAPYGYTFGSGTRLTVV.

This chain uses TRBV20-1 with TRBJ2-5, with 7 bases identical to TRBD1. The CDR3 extends over 15 amino acids. Trimming at V came to 0 bases and at J to 0 bases, leaving 4 bases not matched to a gene. CDR1 DFQATT and CDR2 SNEGSKA come from the germline V gene (reference sequence). Here the CDR3 DNA reads TGCAGTGCTAGAGATCGGGGACAGTACCAAGAGACCCAGTACTTC. The encoded protein is CSARDRGQYQETQYF.

The chain is built from TRBV4-3 and TRBJ2-7; tentatively, D is TRBD2 (6 bases). The CDR3 consists of 18 residues. The germline V gene encodes CDR1 LGHNA and CDR2 YSLEER. V lost 0 bases and J 0 bases, leaving 18 bases between the germline ends. CDR3 loop: CASSQDFPGEVGSYEQYF. Here the CDR3 DNA reads TGCGCCAGCAGCCAAGACTTTCCGGGGGAGGTGGGCTCCTACGAGCAGTACTTC.

A few counts support this clonotype. The rearrangement joins TRBV20-1 to TRBJ1-4; the D gene is possibly TRBD1 (5 bases). Trimming left V 0 bases short and J 8 bases short, with 13 bases between. CDR1 and CDR2 (germline): DFQATT, SNEGSKA (reference sequence). The length of the CDR3 is 14 residues. CDR3 sequence: CSARDRGVGEKLFF. CDR3 bases: TGCAGTGCTAGAGATCGAGGGGTGGGAGAAAAACTGTTTTTT.

The CDR3 loop is CASSSHSGTNEKLFF. Written as DNA, the CDR3 is TGTGCCAGCAGTTCACACTCGGGAACTAATGAAAAACTGTTTTTT. The chain couples TRBV5-6 to TRBJ1-4; D is undetermined. The CDR3 extends over 15 amino acids. The ends were cut back, 5 bases at V and 1 base at J, with 12 bases in the middle. The germline gives CDR1 SGHDT, CDR2 YYEEEE.

V usage is TRBV5-6 and J usage is TRBJ2-4, with D perhaps matching TRBD2 (6 bases). V shed 0 bases and J shed 8 bases, with 9 bases lying between them. Looked up from germline, CDR1 is SGHDT and CDR2 is YYEEEE. CDR3 length: 13 residues. The CDR3 region has the DNA TGTGCCAGCAGCTTGGGGGGGGTATACATTCAGTACTTC. It codes for CASSLGGVYIQYF.

This clonotype came up a few times. This chain uses TRBV20-1 with TRBJ1-1; maybe TRBD1 (5 bases). CDR3 length: 13 residues. CDR1 is DFQATT, CDR2 SNEGSKA, per germline (reference sequence). The V and J ends lost 8 bases and 10 bases respectively, with 23 bases between them. CDR3 loop: CSPMGLALRGAFF. CDR3 nucleotides: TGCAGTCCCATGGGGCTCGCCTTAAGGGGAGCTTTCTTT.

In this sample, this clonotype turned up many times. The chain has TRBV29-1 and TRBJ1-3; the D is unclear. V was cut by 5 bases and J by 3 bases, with 8 bases left in between. This CDR3 is 12 amino acids long. Per germline, CDR1 SQVTM and CDR2 ANQGSEA. The CDR3 DNA reads TGCAGCGTTCGGGCCCTTGGAAACACCATATATTTT. Protein sequence: CSVRALGNTIYF.

This clonotype was seen a few times. The chain links TRBV2 to TRBJ1-6, with D uncertain. The CDR3 loop spans 13 amino acids. From germline, CDR1 is SNHLY and CDR2 FYNNEI. V dropped 2 bases and J dropped 8 bases, with 7 bases sitting between them. This CDR3 reads CASSERWDSPLHF. DNA for the CDR3: TGTGCCAGCAGTGAACGTTGGGATTCACCCCTCCACTTT.

This clonotype was seen a handful of times. The chain recombines TRBV18 with TRBJ1-2; 11 bases map to TRBD1. Per the germline V gene, CDR1 is KGHSH and CDR2 is LQKENI. V lost 1 base to trimming and J lost 6 bases; unmatched junction nucleotides: 7. This CDR3 region has 16 residues. CDR3 coding DNA: TGTGCCAGCTCACCACGTTCCGGACAGGGGGCGCATGGCTACACCTTC. Translation gives CASSPRSGQGAHGYTF.

The chain employs TRBV15 and TRBJ2-2; D call uncertain. In germline, CDR1 is LNHNV, CDR2 YYDKDF (reference sequence). V lost 3 bases to trimming and J lost 5 bases, with 13 bases between them. This CDR3 has 15 amino acids. The CDR3 DNA follows: TGTGCCACCAGCAGCAAGGGCCGTGGGACCGGGGAGCTGTTTTTT. This sequence encodes CATSSKGRGTGELFF.

The V gene is TRBV10-3, the J gene TRBJ2-3; 9 nucleotides agree with TRBD1. The CDR3 runs 16 residues. Per the germline V gene, CDR1 is ENHRY and CDR2 is SYGVKD. After removal of 5 bases from V and 0 bases from J, the junction contained 6 bases not matched to a gene. This CDR3 reads CAISPGQGLSTDTQYF. The CDR3 bases are TGTGCCATCAGTCCGGGACAGGGACTGAGCACAGATACGCAGTATTTT.

This clonotype was detected only a few times. This sequence joins TRBV12-3 or TRBV12-4 and TRBJ2-7; TRBD2 matches at 7 bases. This CDR3 is built from 15 residues. J gave up 3 bases and V 7 bases, and 12 bases lay outside the gene matches. The DNA for the CDR3 is TGTGCCAGCAACACTCCTAGCGGACTCCGCTACGAGCAGTACTTC. Its protein product is CASNTPSGLRYEQYF.

This clonotype was counted ten times or more. The chain employs TRBV5-1 and TRBJ1-1, with D maybe TRBD1 (5 bases). CDR1 is SGHRS and CDR2 is YFSETQ in the germline V gene. The CDR3 is 16 residues long. Trimming stripped 0 bases from V and 4 bases from J, with 16 bases between. CDR3 sequence reads: CASSLGSSGAATEAFF. CDR3 in DNA: TGCGCCAGCAGCTTGGGTTCTTCTGGGGCGGCCACTGAAGCTTTCTTT.

This clonotype was picked up a small number of times. The chain is built from TRBV10-3 and TRBJ2-5; possible D gene TRBD1, 6 bases. V was shortened by 6 bases and J by 2 bases, with 16 bases between the two germline ends. The CDR3 contains 15 residues. From germline, CDR1 is ENHRY and CDR2 SYGVKD. The CDR3 nucleotides are TGTGCCATCAGAACTCGACAGGACGATCAAGAGACCCAGTACTTC. It specifies CAIRTRQDDQETQYF.

The chain recombines TRBV18 with TRBJ2-7, with 7 bases fitting TRBD2. The CDR3 totals 15 residues. CDR1 KGHSH and CDR2 LQKENI come from the germline V gene. V trimming: 3 bases; J trimming: 2 bases; junction bases outside the gene matches: 7. CDR3 residues: CASSPGLADAYEQYF. The DNA for the CDR3 is TGTGCCAGCTCACCGGGCCTAGCGGACGCCTACGAGCAGTACTTC.